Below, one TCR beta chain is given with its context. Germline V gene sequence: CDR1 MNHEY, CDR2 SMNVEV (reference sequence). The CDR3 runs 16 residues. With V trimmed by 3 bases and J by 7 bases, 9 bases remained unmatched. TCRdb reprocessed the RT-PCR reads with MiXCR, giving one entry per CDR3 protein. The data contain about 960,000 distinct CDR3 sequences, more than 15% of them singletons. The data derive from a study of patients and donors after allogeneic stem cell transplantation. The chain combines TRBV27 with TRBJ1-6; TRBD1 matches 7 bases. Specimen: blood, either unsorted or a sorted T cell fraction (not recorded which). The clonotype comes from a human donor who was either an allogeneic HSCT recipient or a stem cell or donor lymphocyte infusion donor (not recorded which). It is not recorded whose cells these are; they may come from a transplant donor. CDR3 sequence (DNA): TGTGCCAGCAGTTTGGTAACAGGGGCGCTAAATTCACCCCTCCACTTT. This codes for CASSLVTGALNSPLHF.